This TCR beta chain appears in the sequencing data of a study of vaccination and CD4 T cells after COVID-19. Study results and limitations: A nonsignificant median increase from approximately 21 to 40 SARS-CoV-2-reactive clonotypes was observed. Among those convalescent, a median roughly 90% of reactive clones emerged solely post-vaccination.

Treatment defined: approximately 10-day PBMC culture with coronavirus spike peptide pools or control peptides (ViraFEST assay). The Oncomine TCR Beta short-read assay sequenced DNA from cultured CD4+ T cells. TCRdb used MiXCR to reprocess the PCR reads, holding one entry per CDR3 protein. The sample shows roughly 18,000 distinct CDR3 sequences, 56% of them seen only once. Germline CDR1 is ENHRY and CDR2 is SYGVKD. The CDR3 is 14 amino acids. Trimming removed 4 bases at V and 2 bases at J, with 9 bases between. This clonotype has only a few counts. No antigen is known for it. The chain joins TRBV10-3 to TRBJ1-5, with D perhaps matching TRBD1 (5 bases). This receptor was identified in a human donor who had recovered from COVID-19. The sample was CD4+ T cells from blood, cultured in vitro. This CDR3 reads CAISVGGGNQPQHF. In DNA, the CDR3 is TGTGCCATCAGTGTCGGGGGTGGCAATCAGCCCCAGCATTTT.